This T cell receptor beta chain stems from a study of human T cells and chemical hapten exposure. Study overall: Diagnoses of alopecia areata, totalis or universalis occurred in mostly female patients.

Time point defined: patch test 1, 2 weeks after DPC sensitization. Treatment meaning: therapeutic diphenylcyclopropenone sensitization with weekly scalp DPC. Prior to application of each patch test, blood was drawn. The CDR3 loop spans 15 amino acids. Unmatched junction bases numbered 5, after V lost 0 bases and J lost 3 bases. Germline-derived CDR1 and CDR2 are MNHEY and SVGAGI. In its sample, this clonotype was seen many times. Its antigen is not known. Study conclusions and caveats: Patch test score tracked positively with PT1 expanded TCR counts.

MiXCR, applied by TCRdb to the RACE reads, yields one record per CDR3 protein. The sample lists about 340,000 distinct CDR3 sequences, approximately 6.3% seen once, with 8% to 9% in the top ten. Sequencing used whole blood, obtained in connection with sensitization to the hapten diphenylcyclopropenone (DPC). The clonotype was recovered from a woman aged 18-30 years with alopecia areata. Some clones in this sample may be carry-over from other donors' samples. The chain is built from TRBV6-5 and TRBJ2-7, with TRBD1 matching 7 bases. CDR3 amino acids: CASSYSWTGLYEQYF. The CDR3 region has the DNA TGTGCCAGCAGTTACTCGTGGACAGGCCTCTACGAGCAGTACTTC.